Listed below are T cell receptor beta chains from one sample, sequenced in a study of blood T cell repertoires in COVID-19. Generated by immunoSEQ multiplex PCR, the TCRdb table keeps only in-frame clones and is missing some. The profile shows about 240,000 clones, roughly 85% of them singletons. The sequenced sample was peripheral blood. Receptor source: a woman aged 18-30 years with acute or convalescent COVID-19. Each CDR3 is given with its conserved first and last residue. The D gene is left open where the match is weak. Clone size is stated in some rows and not others, as once, few, many or a class when expanded.

>TRBJ1-2|TRBD1|TRBV19|NA
TGTGCCAGTACGAGGCAGGGGGCGCACAATGGCTACACCTTC
CASTRQGAHNGYTF
>TRBJ1-1|NA|TRBV15|many
TGTGCCACCAGCAGAGATGCGGTGGGACTAGAAGTGGGGAAATTT
CATSRDAVGLEVGKF
>TRBJ2-5|TRBD2|TRBV6-5|NA
TGTGCCAGCACCAAGACTAGCGGGTCGTGGGAGACCCAGTACTTC
CASTKTSGSWETQYF
>TRBJ2-2|TRBD2|TRBV11-2|few
TGTGCCAGCAGCCTCCCGTTGGGTAGCGGGAGCGCGAACACCGGGGAGCTGTTTTTT
CASSLPLGSGSANTGELFF
>TRBJ1-1|NA|TRBV6-2/TRBV6-3|NA
TGTGCCAGCAGTAGAGAGGGTTGGACTGAAGCTTTCTTT
CASSREGWTEAFF
>TRBJ2-1|TRBD2|TRBV30|NA
TGTGCCTGGAGTCTAATAGCGGGACCCTACAATGAGCAGTTCTTC
CAWSLIAGPYNEQFF
>TRBJ2-2|NA|TRBV6-6|NA
TGTGCCAGCAGGTCTAGGGGTGCCGGGGAGCTGTTTTTT
CASRSRGAGELFF
>TRBJ2-1|TRBD2|TRBV30|NA
TGTGCCTGGAGTGATGGACTAGCGGGAGTAGCCGGTGAGCAGTTCTTC
CAWSDGLAGVAGEQFF
>TRBJ1-2|NA|TRBV5-4|NA
TGTGCCAGCAGCTGGGGGGGTCCTAGTGGCTACACCTTC
CASSWGGPSGYTF
>TRBJ1-4|TRBD1|TRBV7-2|once
TGTGCCAGCAGCCGCCAGGGGGGACCTAATGAAAAACTGTTTTTT
CASSRQGGPNEKLFF
>TRBJ2-1|TRBD1|TRBV7-9|NA
TGTGCCAGCAGCCCGCCAGGACAGGCCTACAATGAGCAGTTCTTC
CASSPPGQAYNEQFF
>TRBJ2-7|TRBD2|TRBV14|NA
TGTGCCAGCAGCCAAGATCGAGGGCTAGCGGGGTCGAGCTCCTACGAGCAGTACTTC
CASSQDRGLAGSSSYEQYF
>TRBJ1-2|TRBD1|TRBV30|NA
TGTGCCTGGAGTGTAGGTTGGGCAGGGGGCAACTATGGCTACACCTTC
CAWSVGWAGGNYGYTF
>TRBJ2-7|TRBD1|TRBV5-1|few
TGCGCCAGCAGAACACGGACAGGGGAGGGGTACGAGCAGTACTTC
CASRTRTGEGYEQYF
>TRBJ1-1|NA|TRBV19|NA
TGTGCCAGTAGTATGTGGAGGGCTGAAGCTTTCTTT
CASSMWRAEAFF
>TRBJ1-2|TRBD1|TRBV30|few
TGTGCCTGGGACAGGGTAGGTGGCTACACCTTC
CAWDRVGGYTF
>TRBJ2-2|TRBD2|TRBV5-5|NA
TGTGCCAGCAGCTTGGAGGGACTAGCGTATAACACCGGGGAGCTGTTTTTT
CASSLEGLAYNTGELFF
>TRBJ2-7|TRBD2|TRBV9|NA
TGTGCCAGCAGCGTAGCTAGCGGGATCCCCTACGAGCAGTACTTC
CASSVASGIPYEQYF
>TRBJ2-5|TRBD1|TRBV4-3|NA
TGCGCCAGCAGCCCCCAGACAGGGGGCGGAGAGACCCAGTACTTC
CASSPQTGGGETQYF
>TRBJ1-1|NA|TRBV4-3|NA
TGCGCCAGCAGCCAAAAAGAATGGACACCGGAGAACACTGAAGCTTTCTTT
CASSQKEWTPENTEAFF
>TRBJ2-7|NA|TRBV16|NA
TGTGCCAGCAGCCCCCCAGGGAGGAATTTTGAGCAGTACTTC
CASSPPGRNFEQYF
>TRBJ1-1|NA|TRBV21-1|NA
TGTGCCAGCAGCAAAAAGATGGAGCCGACTGAAGCTTTCTTT
CASSKKMEPTEAFF
>TRBJ1-2|TRBD1|TRBV25-1|NA
TGTGCCAGCAGTGATTCCGGGACAGCTAACTATGGCTACACCTTC
CASSDSGTANYGYTF
>TRBJ1-2|NA|TRBV28|once
TGTGCCAGCAGTTCCCCGGGGAATGGCTACACCTTC
CASSSPGNGYTF
>TRBJ2-7|NA|TRBV7-2|NA
TGTGCCAGCAGCATGGCGGGACTCTACGAGCAGTACTTC
CASSMAGLYEQYF
>TRBJ2-7|TRBD2|TRBV4-2|NA
TGTGCCAGCAGCCAAGATCGCGGGAGAAAATACGAGCAGTACTTC
CASSQDRGRKYEQYF